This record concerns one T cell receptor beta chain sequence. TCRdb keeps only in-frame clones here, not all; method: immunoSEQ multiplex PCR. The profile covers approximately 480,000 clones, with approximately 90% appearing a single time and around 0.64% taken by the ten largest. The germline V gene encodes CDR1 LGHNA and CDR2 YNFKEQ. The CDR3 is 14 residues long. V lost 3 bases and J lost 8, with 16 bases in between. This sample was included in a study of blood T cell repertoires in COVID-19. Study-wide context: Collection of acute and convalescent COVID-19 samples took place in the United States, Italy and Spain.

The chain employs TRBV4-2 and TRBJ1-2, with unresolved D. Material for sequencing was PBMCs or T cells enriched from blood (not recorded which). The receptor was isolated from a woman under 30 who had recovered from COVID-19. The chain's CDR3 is CASSHRETPGGYTF. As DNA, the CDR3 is TGTGCCAGCAGCCACCGGGAGACCCCGGGCGGCTACACCTTC.